This T cell receptor beta chain was recorded in a study of naive and memory T cell subsets. Study conclusions and caveats: Over 85% of naive TCR sequences appeared only once after error correction, unlike memory subsets.

Both TRBC1 and TRBC2 were covered by a beta constant-region primer of two equimolar oligonucleotides. Nested alpha and beta constant-region primers with the SP2 primer drove four PCR rounds on ligated cDNA. Each CDR3 protein gets one entry after TCRdb re-called the UMI-ligation and nested PCR reads with MiXCR. There are over 30,000 distinct CDR3 sequences in the sample; approximately 17% occur only once, and 3.4% lies in the top ten. After the first PCR, alpha and beta chain libraries were processed separately. Four subsets defined by CD45RA and CD27 were sorted after CD3, CD4, CD8 and live/dead staining. CD45RA-CD27- cells were effector memory; CD45RA+CD27- cells were EMRA. This clonotype was picked up many times. Its antigen is not identified. Unmatched junction bases numbered 7, after V lost 5 bases and J lost 3 bases. Germline V gene data show CDR1 as MNHEY and CDR2 as SMNVEV (reference sequence). The CDR3 loop spans 15 amino acids.

The sequence derives from a human donor in good health. This sequence joins TRBV27 and TRBJ1-5, with 7 nucleotides matching TRBD1. Sample: effector memory CD4+ T cells from blood. Regarding subset: effector memory, CD45RA- CD27-. CDR3 sequence: CASSEGAFFNQPQHF. CDR3 coding DNA: TGTGCCAGCAGTGAGGGGGCCTTCTTCAATCAGCCCCAGCATTTT.